Shown below are 7 T cell receptor beta chains from a single sample sequenced in a study of shared clonotypes between healthy human individuals. Libraries were prepared by immunoSEQ multiplex PCR; TCRdb keeps only in-frame clonotypes and omits some of them. The repertoire holds a few hundred thousand clones, with roughly 95% as singletons. CD45RO-negative cells were positively selected for CCR7, leaving out terminally differentiated effector memory CD45RA+ cells. Sample: naive CD8+ T cells sorted from blood. These receptor sequences come from a woman in her 30s in good health.

DNA of the CDR3: TGTGCCAGCAGCCCGGAGGGTGAGACTACCTCCTACGAGCAGTACTTC. Protein sequence: CASSPEGETTSYEQYF. This chain uses TRBV2 with TRBJ2-7; D is perhaps TRBD2 (6 bases). Germline values: CDR1 SNHLY, CDR2 FYNNEI. Trimming removed 6 bases at V and 0 bases at J, with 18 bases between. This CDR3 comprises 16 residues.

This CDR3 reads CASSYAGGPGEQFF. The CDR3, as DNA: TGTGCCAGCAGTTACGCGGGGGGGCCGGGTGAGCAGTTCTTC. The chain is built from TRBV6-5 and TRBJ2-1; 9 positions agree with TRBD2. Trimming at V came to 2 bases and at J to 9 bases, leaving 5 bases not matched to a gene. Germline-derived CDR1 and CDR2 are MNHEY and SVGAGI. CDR3 size: 14 residues.

This rearrangement joins TRBV9 to TRBJ2-7; TRBD1 might be the D (5 bases). Germline V gene sequence: CDR1 SGDLS, CDR2 YYNGEE. Trimming shortened V by 4 bases and J by 3 bases, and 8 bases separated the two germline ends. CDR3 length equals 12 residues. CDR3 DNA: TGTGCCAGCAGCCATACAGGCTACGAGCAGTACTTC. It specifies CASSHTGYEQYF.

The chain has TRBV30 and TRBJ2-1, with a weak D call TRBD2 (6 bases). V was trimmed by 2 bases and J by 8 bases, leaving 16 bases between them. The CDR3 extends over 14 amino acids. The germline CDR1 and CDR2 sequences are GTSNPN and SVGIG (reference sequence). The CDR3 protein is CAWSISGRTHEQFF. The CDR3 DNA is TGTGCCTGGAGTATAAGCGGGCGTACCCATGAGCAGTTCTTC.

The chain employs TRBV28 and TRBJ2-1; D might be TRBD1 or TRBD2, each matching 5 bases. The germline V and J ends were trimmed by 5 bases and 6 bases, with 8 bases remaining between them. The CDR3 spans 12 residues. Germline V lookup: CDR1 MDHEN, CDR2 SYDVKM. The CDR3 sequence: CASSPGPNEQFF. As DNA, the CDR3 is TGTGCCAGCAGTCCGGGACCCAATGAGCAGTTCTTC.

This chain joins TRBV6-1 and TRBJ1-3; no reliable D call. From germline, CDR1 is MNHNS and CDR2 SASEGT. Trimming shortened V by 0 bases and J by 0 bases, and 12 bases separated the two germline ends. CDR3 size: 17 residues. The CDR3 DNA follows: TGTGCCAGCAGTGAAGCGCGGTACCCGGGCTCTGGAAACACCATATATTTT. This codes for CASSEARYPGSGNTIYF.

Notes on this clone: Other nucleotide sequences in the sample specify the same CDR3. V usage is TRBV13 and J usage is TRBJ2-5; the match to TRBD1 covers 7 bases. This CDR3 contains 13 residues. The germline gives CDR1 PRHDT, CDR2 FYEKMQ (reference sequence). The V and J ends lost 4 bases and 3 bases, in that order; junction bases with no gene match: 2. CDR3 nucleotide sequence: TGTGCCAGCAGCTATGACAGGGAAGAGACCCAGTACTTC. Translating it yields CASSYDREETQYF.